The subject of this entry is one T cell receptor beta chain. This sample is drawn from a study of T cell responses to AZD1222 COVID-19 vaccine. The CDR3 runs 17 residues. Trimming stripped 7 bases from V and 1 base from J, with 21 bases between. The analysis combined second doses at about 4 or about 12 weeks. The data were produced by immunoSEQ multiplex PCR, yet TCRdb's version contains in-frame clones alone and is incomplete. The sample holds about 110,000 clones, around nine tenths seen once. The chain combines TRBV5-3 with TRBJ1-3, with D possibly matching TRBD1 (6 bases). TRBV5-3 is placed among ORFs of uncertain function. This TCR came from an adult who received the AZD1222 COVID-19 vaccine. Sequences were derived from peripheral blood, sampled 28 days after the second AZD1222 dose. The CDR3 reads CARWVGQGHRSGNTIYF. CDR3 in DNA: TGTGCCAGATGGGTGGGGCAGGGGCACCGATCTGGAAACACCATATATTTT.